Below, 14 T cell receptor beta chains from the same sample are listed, as sequenced in a study of blood T cell repertoires in COVID-19. The method was immunoSEQ multiplex PCR; TCRdb's version includes in-frame clones alone and lacks a portion of them. The data contain about 180,000 clones, roughly 84% of them singletons. Sequencing input: peripheral blood. These receptors came from a woman aged 45 to 65 with COVID-19, enrolled during active disease.

The CDR3 sequence is CASSAGLNTDTQYF. In nucleotides, the CDR3 is TGTGCCAGCAGCGCGGGACTCAACACAGATACGCAGTATTTT. V is TRBV2 and J is TRBJ2-3; D is possibly TRBD2 (6 bases). V lost 6 bases, J lost 2 bases, and 12 bases lay in between. CDR1 and CDR2 from the germline V gene are SNHLY and FYNNEI. CDR3 length: 14 amino acids.

The V and J genes are TRBV6-5 and TRBJ1-1; no firm D call. V was trimmed by 0 bases and J by 6 bases, leaving 14 bases between them. The CDR3 runs to 15 residues. Germline CDR1 MNHEY, CDR2 SVGAGI. The CDR3 region has the DNA TGTGCCAGCAGTTACTCGAGTGGACTCCGCCCTGAAGCTTTCTTT. Its protein product is CASSYSSGLRPEAFF.

The chain recombines TRBV11-3 with TRBJ2-7; the match to TRBD2 covers 10 bases. The CDR3 has 15 amino acids. The germline V gene has CDR1 SGHNT and CDR2 YENEEA. After removal of 3 bases from V and 3 bases from J, the junction contained 5 bases not matched to a gene. CDR3 coding DNA: TGTGCCAGCAGCTTGAGCGGGGGGGAAAACTACGAGCAGTACTTC. It is translated as CASSLSGGENYEQYF.

The chain links TRBV7-9 to TRBJ2-5; possibly TRBD2 for D (6 bases). Germline V gene sequence: CDR1 SEHNR, CDR2 FQNEAQ (reference sequence). This CDR3 contains 15 residues. The ends were cut back, 4 bases at V and 5 bases at J, with 17 bases in the middle. The chain's CDR3 is CASSSDKGRWETQYF. The CDR3 coding sequence is TGTGCCAGCAGCTCGGACAAGGGGAGGTGGGAGACCCAGTACTTC. Filled out from reference TRBV7-9 and TRBJ2-5, the complete variable domain reads DTGVSQNPRHKITKRGQNVTFRCDPISEHNRLYWYRQTLGQGPEFLTYFQNEAQLEKSRLLSDRFSAERPKGSFSTLEIQRTEQGDSAMYLCASSSDKGRWETQYFGPGTRLLVL.

In this sample, this clone turned up many times. Other DNA sequences within the sample encode an identical CDR3. This sequence joins TRBV5-1 and TRBJ1-2, with 8 bases matching TRBD1. The CDR3 length is 14 residues. CDR1 and CDR2 from the germline V gene are SGHRS and YFSETQ. V lost 2 bases, J lost 6 bases, and 6 bases stayed unmatched. This chain's CDR3 is CASSFTGGNDGYTF. As DNA, the CDR3 is TGCGCCAGCAGCTTTACAGGGGGAAACGATGGCTACACCTTC.

In regard to this clone: Additional DNA sequences in this sample encode the identical CDR3. V and J are TRBV6-5 and TRBJ1-5; D remains ambiguous. Germline assignment: CDR1 MNHEY and CDR2 SVGAGI. V lost 4 bases to trimming and J lost 6 bases, with 7 bases between them. The CDR3 totals 12 residues. The CDR3 reads CASSSTGQPQHF. The DNA for the CDR3 is TGTGCCAGCAGTTCGACGGGTCAGCCCCAGCATTTT.

The rearrangement joins TRBV3-1 (or the pseudogene TRBV3-2) to TRBJ2-1; TRBD1 is a possible D gene (5 bases). The CDR3 covers 11 residues. CDR1 and CDR2 (germline): LGHDT, YNNKEL (reference sequence). Trimming left V 8 bases short and J 6 bases short, with 8 bases between. CDR3 nucleotide sequence: TGTGCCAGCGACGACAGCAATGAGCAGTTCTTC. This encodes CASDDSNEQFF.

The chain carries TRBV14 and TRBJ2-2; D unclear. This CDR3 is 17 amino acids long. Germline assignment: CDR1 SGHDN and CDR2 FVKESK. V lost 4 bases and J lost 4, with 19 bases in between. The CDR3 nucleotides read TGTGCCAGCAGCCCCATCTCCCAGGCAGGTGTCACCGGGGAGCTGTTTTTT. Translation gives CASSPISQAGVTGELFF.

This clone was observed once. The chain couples TRBV29-1 to TRBJ1-2; D gene unclear. The V end lost 6 bases, the J end lost 4 bases, and 15 bases lay between the germline ends. The CDR3 sequence is 13 residues long. Germline values: CDR1 SQVTM, CDR2 ANQGSEA. The CDR3 DNA reads TGCAGCGTGGTCGGAGGGCATAGCTATGGCTACACCTTC. This translates into CSVVGGHSYGYTF.

The gene calls are TRBV24-1 and TRBJ2-3; 7 bases are a match to TRBD2. Germline loops: CDR1 KGHDR, CDR2 SFDVKD. The length of the CDR3 is 13 residues. Losses at the gene ends were 9 bases for V and 2 bases for J; bases not matched to a gene: 4. This chain's CDR3 is CATGRGDTDTQYF. The CDR3 nucleotides read TGTGCCACCGGCCGGGGGGACACAGATACGCAGTATTTT.

This clone showed up many times. This chain links TRBV15 with TRBJ2-5, with D maybe TRBD2 (6 bases). The germline V gene has CDR1 LNHNV and CDR2 YYDKDF (reference sequence). The CDR3 has 13 amino acids. V dropped 4 bases and J dropped 4 bases, with 10 bases sitting between them. The CDR3 DNA sequence: TGTGCCACCAGCATTCAGGGAGGAGAGACCCAGTACTTC. Amino acids: CATSIQGGETQYF.

The chain joins TRBV5-1 to TRBJ2-6; D uncertain. V lost 4 bases and J lost 2, with 13 bases in between. The germline gives CDR1 SGHRS, CDR2 YFSETQ. The CDR3 has 16 residues. CDR3 sequence reads: CASSAGGIPGANVLTF. The DNA of the CDR3 is TGCGCCAGCAGCGCCGGCGGAATTCCTGGGGCCAACGTCCTGACTTTC.

The J gene is TRBJ2-1, the V gene TRBV14; TRBD2 matches at 15 bases. Looked up from germline, CDR1 is SGHDN and CDR2 is FVKESK. Trimming cost V 4 bases and J 7 bases; bases outside gene matches: 5. The CDR3 has 16 amino acids. The CDR3 nucleotides read TGTGCCAGCAGCCGAGGACTAGCGGGGGGGTTGAATGAGCAGTTCTTC. Translation gives CASSRGLAGGLNEQFF.

The sample holds a few counts of this clone. The gene calls are TRBV7-3 and TRBJ1-5; possible D gene TRBD1, 5 bases. The CDR3 totals 13 residues. V was trimmed by 5 bases and J by 3 bases, leaving 8 bases between them. Germline V CDR1 and CDR2: SGHTA, FQGTGA. CDR3 DNA sequence: TGTGCCAGCAGCCCGGACATCAATCAGCCCCAGCATTTT. Residues: CASSPDINQPQHF.